Presented here are 26 T cell receptor beta chains from one specimen sequenced in a study of blood T cells in healthy people across ages. A J-beta primer mix and a sample-barcoded 5' primer were used in a second PCR of roughly 6 to 11 cycles. TCRdb itself ran the 5' RACE reads through MiXCR, one entry per CDR3 protein. The table shows fewer than 2,000,000 distinct CDR3 sequences, with about 35% occurring only once. Sequenced material: blood. The receptors were sampled from a woman under 40 in good health.

The V call is TRBV18, the J call TRBJ2-5; D not certain. The germline V and J ends were trimmed by 5 bases and 2 bases, with 6 bases remaining between them. CDR3 size: 12 residues. The germline V gene has CDR1 KGHSH and CDR2 LQKENI. CDR3 region: CASSKEQETQYF. In DNA, the CDR3 is TGTGCCAGCTCAAAGGAACAAGAGACCCAGTACTTC.

This clonotype was seen a few times. This sequence joins TRBV11-2 and TRBJ2-3; 8 bases match TRBD2. The CDR3 contains 17 residues. The germline V gene has CDR1 SGHAT and CDR2 FQNNGV. Losses at the gene ends were 2 bases for V and 2 bases for J; bases not matched to a gene: 9. CDR3 coding DNA: TGTGCCAGCAGCTTACCCGTAGCGGGGCCAGACACAGATACGCAGTATTTT. This translates into CASSLPVAGPDTDTQYF.

The chain links TRBV11-2 to TRBJ2-1; D may be TRBD2 (6 bases). The CDR3 is 15 amino acids. CDR1 is SGHAT, CDR2 FQNNGV, per germline. V lost 5 bases to trimming and J lost 7 bases, with 18 bases between them. The CDR3 DNA follows: TGTGCCAGCAGCACACTAGCCCCCTCTTGGAATGAGCAGTTCTTC. The encoded protein is CASSTLAPSWNEQFF.

The V and J genes are TRBV3-1 and TRBJ2-1; D is perhaps TRBD2 (6 bases). Trimming cost V 4 bases and J 4 bases, with 20 bases left between them. The CDR3 length is 17 residues. Germline values: CDR1 LGHDT, CDR2 YNNKEL (reference sequence). As DNA, the CDR3 is TGTGCCAGCAGCCCCCGCGAAAGCGGGTCTTATTACAATGAGCAGTTCTTC. It is translated as CASSPRESGSYYNEQFF.

The gene calls are TRBV29-1 and TRBJ2-1; D is undetermined. Germline V gene lookup returns CDR1 SQVTM and CDR2 ANQGSEA. The CDR3 runs to 15 residues. Trimming stripped 3 bases from V and 2 bases from J, with 14 bases between. The chain's CDR3 is CSVDTDPLTYNEQFF. In nucleotides, the CDR3 is TGCAGCGTTGACACGGATCCACTTACCTACAATGAGCAGTTCTTC.

V is TRBV21-1 and J is TRBJ2-7; the D call in the table, TRBD1, was not verified against the DNA. TRBV21-1 is marked as a pseudogene. This CDR3 has 16 residues. The CDR3 sequence is CASSNPIGQGAYEQYF. DNA for the CDR3: TGTGCCAGCAGCAACCCCATAGGACAGGGTGCCTACGAGCAGTACTTC.

The chain couples TRBV7-3 to TRBJ2-3, with 15 nucleotides matching TRBD2. This CDR3 is built from 16 residues. V trimming: 5 bases; J trimming: 5 bases; junction bases outside the gene matches: 5. Germline CDR1 SGHTA, CDR2 FQGTGA. CDR3 coding DNA: TGTGCCAGCAGCACCGGACTAGCGGGGGGGGAAGATACGCAGTATTTT. It codes for CASSTGLAGGEDTQYF.

This clonotype came up a few times. V and J are TRBV3-1 and TRBJ2-7; D perhaps matches TRBD2 (6 bases). V was shortened by 1 base and J by 6 bases, with 16 bases between the two germline ends. CDR1 and CDR2 from the germline V gene are LGHDT and YNNKEL (reference sequence). The CDR3 length is 15 residues. CDR3 in DNA: TGTGCCAGCAGCCAAGGGGGAGGTAGAGGAGGCGAGCAGTACTTC. Translating gives CASSQGGGRGGEQYF.

A note on this clonotype: Germline is not matched at one junction end, which may reflect a read error. The gene calls are TRBV6-6 and TRBJ1-2; TRBD1 aligns across 7 bases. The germline V gene encodes CDR1 MNHNY and CDR2 SVGAGI (reference sequence). The CDR3 runs to 13 residues. CDR3 DNA: TGTGCCAGCAGCCTACAGGGGCCAGACGGCTGCACCTTC. Translation gives CASSLQGPDGCTF.

This clonotype was seen a single time. The chain is built from TRBV28 and TRBJ1-1; 8 positions match TRBD1. The trim removed 3 bases at V and 1 base at J, leaving 4 bases unmatched. There are 15 residues in the CDR3. Germline CDR1 is MDHEN and CDR2 is SYDVKM. Here the CDR3 DNA reads TGTGCCAGCAGTTTTAACGACAGGGGGAACACTGAAGCTTTCTTT. Translating it yields CASSFNDRGNTEAFF.

This clonotype was observed a few times. V gene TRBV5-1 combines with J gene TRBJ2-3; 8 bases agree with TRBD2. The CDR3 contains 16 residues. V lost 1 base and J lost 4; bases outside the gene matches: 8. CDR1 and CDR2 from the germline V gene are SGHRS and YFSETQ. The CDR3 region has the DNA TGCGCCAGCAGCTTGTGGCCGGGACTAGGCGCAGATACGCAGTATTTT. Protein product: CASSLWPGLGADTQYF.

Worth noting for this clonotype: The DNA is left out, because the CDR3 cannot be placed on it with certainty; the CDR3 is given as TCRdb lists it. The chain couples TRBV30 to TRBJ1-4; TRBD1 is taken as the D call from the table, unchecked against the DNA. From its first to its last residue, the CDR3 has 13 amino acids. Germline-derived CDR1 and CDR2 are GTSNPN and SVGIG (reference sequence). The CDR3 loop reads CAWAQGSVEKRFF.

This clonotype was seen ten or more times. This rearrangement joins TRBV7-2 to TRBJ2-7; D not certain. This CDR3 is built from 13 residues. Germline CDR1 SGHTA, CDR2 FQGNSA. Deletions cut 2 bases from V and 5 bases from J, with 10 bases between. CDR3 nucleotides: TGTGCCAGCAGCTTAATCACGGCCCACGAGCAGTACTTC. Protein: CASSLITAHEQYF.

The chain employs TRBV28 and TRBJ2-3; TRBD2 agrees at 13 bases. After removal of 5 bases from V and 2 bases from J, the junction contained 10 bases not matched to a gene. The germline CDR1 and CDR2 sequences are MDHEN and SYDVKM. This CDR3 is 18 amino acids long. The CDR3 sequence is CASSVGLAGVLSTDTQYF. The DNA of the CDR3 is TGTGCCAGCAGTGTAGGACTAGCGGGAGTGTTATCCACAGATACGCAGTATTTT.

The chain joins TRBV9 to TRBJ2-7; tentatively, D is TRBD1 (5 bases). Trimming took 0 bases from V and 5 from J, leaving 9 bases between them. CDR1 and CDR2 (germline): SGDLS, YYNGEE. CDR3 size: 13 residues. The CDR3: CASSVEGRDEQYF. For the CDR3, the DNA is TGTGCCAGCAGCGTAGAGGGCAGGGACGAGCAGTACTTC. Variable domain in full (rest from reference TRBV9 and TRBJ2-7): DSGVTQTPKHLITATGQRVTLRCSPRSGDLSVYWYQQSLDQGLQFLIQYYNGEERAKGNILERFSAQQFPDLHSELNLSSLELGDSALYFCASSVEGRDEQYFGPGTRLTVT.

This clonotype has only one observation. This chain links TRBV20-1 with TRBJ2-5; 8 positions match TRBD2. CDR3 length: 15 residues. The V gene's germline CDR1 is DFQATT and CDR2 SNEGSKA (reference sequence). J was trimmed by 4 bases and V by 6 bases; bases with no gene match: 13. This chain's CDR3 is CSARNPAGGRETQYF. Written as DNA, the CDR3 is TGCAGTGCCAGGAACCCCGCGGGGGGACGAGAGACCCAGTACTTC.

This clonotype was observed once. This chain joins TRBV6-2 or TRBV6-3 and TRBJ2-1; 11 bases line up with TRBD2. V shed 6 bases, J shed 9 bases, and the junction held 13 bases outside the gene matches. CDR1 and CDR2 from the germline V gene are MNHEY and SVGEGT. The length of the CDR3 is 16 residues. As DNA, the CDR3 is TGTGCCAGCAGCTCCTTTACTAGCGGGAGTCGAGGTGAGCAGTTCTTC. The encoded protein is CASSSFTSGSRGEQFF.

This clonotype was counted a few times. This chain uses TRBV12-3 or TRBV12-4 with TRBJ1-2; no clear D. Trimming cost V 3 bases and J 4 bases, with 12 bases left between them. This CDR3 has 14 amino acids. CDR3 sequence reads: CASSFGLRIYGYTF. In DNA form, the CDR3 reads TGTGCCAGCAGTTTTGGTCTCCGGATCTATGGCTACACCTTC.

The chain couples TRBV20-1 to TRBJ2-1; 7 nucleotides match TRBD1. The germline V gene has CDR1 DFQATT and CDR2 SNEGSKA (reference sequence). V trimming: 2 bases; J trimming: 5 bases; junction bases outside the gene matches: 9. This CDR3 comprises 15 residues. The CDR3 coding sequence is TGCAGTGCTAGAAACAGGGGTGGTCCCCACAATGAGCAGTTCTTC. It yields the protein CSARNRGGPHNEQFF.

A word on this clonotype: Given a much more abundant clone one base away, this may be a read error. The chain combines TRBV6-1 with TRBJ1-5; D remains ambiguous. Looked up from germline, CDR1 is MNHNS and CDR2 is SASEGT. CDR3 length: 15 amino acids. The CDR3 loop is CACSERPAGNQPQHF. The CDR3 DNA follows: TGTGCCTGCAGTGAGCGCCCCGCCGGCAATCAGCCCCAGCATTTT.

As for this clonotype: Possible read error: a much larger clone is one base away. The rearrangement uses TRBV4-2 and TRBJ2-7; no clear D gene. The germline V gene encodes CDR1 LGHNA and CDR2 YNFKEQ. The CDR3 sequence is 17 residues long. The DNA of the CDR3 is TGTGCCAGCAGCCAAGATAATAACTCCCCGAGCTCCTACGGGCAGTACTTC. This codes for CASSQDNNSPSSYGQYF.

This clonotype was counted only a few times. V gene TRBV11-2 combines with J gene TRBJ2-7; D unclear. The germline V and J ends were trimmed by 4 bases and 5 bases, with 12 bases remaining between them. Per the germline V gene, CDR1 is SGHAT and CDR2 is FQNNGV. The CDR3 length is 13 residues. The CDR3 nucleotides are TGTGCCAGCAGCTCCCTTTTAGTTCACGAGCAGTACTTC. As protein: CASSSLLVHEQYF.

The sample holds a few counts of this clonotype. The rearrangement uses TRBV5-1 and TRBJ1-1; 9 bases fit TRBD1. Per the germline V gene, CDR1 is SGHRS and CDR2 is YFSETQ. CDR3 length: 14 residues. The trim removed 3 bases at V and 5 bases at J, leaving 5 bases unmatched. Here the CDR3 DNA reads TGCGCCAGCAGCTCGGTCGGGACAGGGACTGAAGCTTTCTTT. This codes for CASSSVGTGTEAFF.

This chain uses TRBV6-5 with TRBJ2-7; 12 nucleotides match TRBD2. The V and J ends lost 0 bases and 3 bases, in that order; junction bases with no gene match: 6. The CDR3 is 17 amino acids. In germline, CDR1 is MNHEY, CDR2 SVGAGI. The CDR3 is CASSYSFASGGDYEQYF. The CDR3 nucleotides are TGTGCCAGCAGTTACTCGTTCGCTAGCGGGGGGGACTACGAGCAGTACTTC.

This clonotype has a handful of counts. The J gene is TRBJ2-3, the V gene TRBV7-9; a possible D gene is TRBD1 (5 bases). CDR3 length: 16 amino acids. The germline V gene has CDR1 SEHNR and CDR2 FQNEAQ (reference sequence). V lost 5 bases and J lost 2, with 17 bases in between. The chain's CDR3 is CASSPRQPLDTDTQYF. The CDR3 region has the DNA TGTGCCAGCAGCCCGCGACAGCCTCTCGACACAGATACGCAGTATTTT.

The rearrangement links TRBV6-1 to TRBJ1-4; possibly TRBD1 for D (5 bases). Trimming cost V 8 bases and J 8 bases, with 15 bases left between them. This CDR3 region has 13 residues. Germline V gene data show CDR1 as MNHNS and CDR2 as SASEGT. The chain's CDR3 is CASQVSGNEKLFF. The CDR3 DNA sequence: TGTGCCAGCCAGGTTTCAGGGAACGAAAAACTGTTTTTT.